The 2 T cell receptor beta chains presented below share a single source sample, sequenced in a study of T cell responses to AZD1222 COVID-19 vaccine. Sequenced by immunoSEQ multiplex PCR; TCRdb stores in-frame clones only, minus some. The sample yields 130,000 to 150,000 clones, about 93% seen once. The sample consisted of peripheral blood, taken on day 0 of AZD1222 vaccination. The receptor source for this set is an adult in good health.

With respect to this clone: This same CDR3 is encoded by further DNA sequences in the sample. The chain is built from TRBV2 and TRBJ1-1, with D unclear. In germline, CDR1 is SNHLY, CDR2 FYNNEI. V was shortened by 4 bases and J by 1 base, with 7 bases between the two germline ends. The CDR3 has 13 amino acids. The CDR3 here is CASSGGRNTEAFF. CDR3 in DNA: TGTGCCAGCAGTGGCGGCCGGAACACTGAAGCTTTCTTT.

The chain employs TRBV10-1 and TRBJ2-2; TRBD2 is a possible D gene (5 bases). Germline V gene lookup returns CDR1 WNHNN and CDR2 SYGVQD (reference sequence). This CDR3 is 14 amino acids long. V was trimmed by 3 bases and J by 5 bases, leaving 10 bases between them. DNA of the CDR3: TGCGCCAGCAGTGACGGGGAGACAACCGGGGAGCTGTTTTTT. This translates into CASSDGETTGELFF.